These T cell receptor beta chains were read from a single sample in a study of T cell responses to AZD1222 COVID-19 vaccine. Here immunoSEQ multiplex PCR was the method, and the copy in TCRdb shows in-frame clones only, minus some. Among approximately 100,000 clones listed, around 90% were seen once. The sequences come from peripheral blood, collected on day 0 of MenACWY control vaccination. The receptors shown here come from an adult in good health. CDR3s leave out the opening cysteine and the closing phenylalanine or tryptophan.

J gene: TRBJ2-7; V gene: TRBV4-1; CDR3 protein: ASRAKDPGPYEQY
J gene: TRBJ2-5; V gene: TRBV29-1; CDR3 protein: SVGAASGQETQY
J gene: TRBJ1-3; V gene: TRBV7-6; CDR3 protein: ASSKEGGRSGNTIY
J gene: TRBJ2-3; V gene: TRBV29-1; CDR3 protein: SVLSENTDTQY
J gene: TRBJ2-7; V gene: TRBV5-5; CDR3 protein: ASSFIHEQY
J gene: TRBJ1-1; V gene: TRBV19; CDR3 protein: ASSIDRARSVNTEAF
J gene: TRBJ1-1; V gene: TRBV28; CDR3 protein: ASSPLWTVTEAF
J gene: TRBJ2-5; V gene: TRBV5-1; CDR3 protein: ASSLALAGQETQY
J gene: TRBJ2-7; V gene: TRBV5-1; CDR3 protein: ASSIGSSYEQY
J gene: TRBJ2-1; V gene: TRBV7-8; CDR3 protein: ASSLPLPGLDYNEQF
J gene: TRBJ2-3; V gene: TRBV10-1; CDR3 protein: ASTGPSSTDTQY
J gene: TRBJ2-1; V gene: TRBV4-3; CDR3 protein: ASSQLAGVYNEQF
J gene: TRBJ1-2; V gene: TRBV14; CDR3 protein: ASSSTGYYGYT
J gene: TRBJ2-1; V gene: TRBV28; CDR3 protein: ASRPPGPTTYNEQF
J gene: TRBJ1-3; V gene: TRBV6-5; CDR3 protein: AIGDRIDSGNTIY
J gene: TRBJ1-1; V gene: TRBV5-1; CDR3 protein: ASSLDGVNTEAF
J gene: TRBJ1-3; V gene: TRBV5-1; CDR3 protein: ASSLAGDGRSLGSIY
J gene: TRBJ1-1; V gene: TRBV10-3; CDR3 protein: AARTLMNTEAF
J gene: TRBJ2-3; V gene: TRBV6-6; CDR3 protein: ASTRWGLSMADTQY
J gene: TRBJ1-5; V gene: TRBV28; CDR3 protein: ASSFAGQGPGPGSNQPQH
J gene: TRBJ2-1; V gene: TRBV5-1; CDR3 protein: ASSRRDANEQF
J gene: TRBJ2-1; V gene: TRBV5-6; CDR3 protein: ASSFTRDSYNEQF
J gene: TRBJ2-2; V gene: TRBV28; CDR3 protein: ATAAAFNTGELF
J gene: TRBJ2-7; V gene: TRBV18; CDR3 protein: ASSRTDRGREQY
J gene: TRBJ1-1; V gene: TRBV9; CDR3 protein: ASSARASHTEAF
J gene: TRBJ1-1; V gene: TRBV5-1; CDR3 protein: ASSLVGELTEAF
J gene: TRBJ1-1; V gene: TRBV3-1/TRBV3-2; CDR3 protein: ASSSSAGQGTEAF
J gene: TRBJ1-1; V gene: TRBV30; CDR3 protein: AWSSPTEAF
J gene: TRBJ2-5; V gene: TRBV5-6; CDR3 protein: ASSLGQGLMETQY
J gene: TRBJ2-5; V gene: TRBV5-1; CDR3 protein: ASSPGSGEETQY
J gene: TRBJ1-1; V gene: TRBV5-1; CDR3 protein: ASSGPGTHMNTEAF
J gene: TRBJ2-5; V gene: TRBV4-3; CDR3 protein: ASSQDPEETQY
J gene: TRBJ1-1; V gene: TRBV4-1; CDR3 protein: ASSQVYTLNTEAF
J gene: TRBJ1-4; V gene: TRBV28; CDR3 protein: ASRPTSRRVTNEKLF
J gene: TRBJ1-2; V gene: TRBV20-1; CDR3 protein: SAYNYGYT
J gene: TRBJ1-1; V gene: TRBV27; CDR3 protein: ASSPEGGAGRAF
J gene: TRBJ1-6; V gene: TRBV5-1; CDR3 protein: ASSLGTGINSPLH
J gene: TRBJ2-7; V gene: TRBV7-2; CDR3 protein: ASSPIHGLAGGYEQY
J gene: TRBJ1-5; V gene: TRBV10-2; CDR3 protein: ASSPAGGGSNQPQH
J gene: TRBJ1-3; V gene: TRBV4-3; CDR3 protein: ASSSYGQVGNTIY
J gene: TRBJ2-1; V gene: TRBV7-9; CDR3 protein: ASSSLAGGPHNEQF